These 26 T cell receptor beta chains were sequenced from one sample in a study of cytomegalovirus exposure and HLA in healthy donors. A multiplex PCR was run with 60 Vbeta primers and 13 Jbeta primers. Assay used: immunoSEQ multiplex PCR; TCRdb lists only in-frame clones, some missing. The sample lists under 90,000 clones, over 80% seen once, with around 2.3% in the top ten. The material sequenced was PBMCs. Source of these receptors: a man between 18 and 29 years old in good health and CMV-seronegative.

The V gene is TRBV5-6, the J gene TRBJ2-5; 9 positions match TRBD1. Trimming cost V 0 bases and J 5 bases; bases outside gene matches: 5. CDR1 is SGHDT and CDR2 is YYEEEE in the germline V gene. The CDR3 is 15 residues long. CDR3 sequence: CASSLATGGLETQYF. In nucleotides, the CDR3 is TGTGCCAGCAGCTTGGCAACAGGGGGCTTGGAGACCCAGTACTTC.

This chain links TRBV6-5 with TRBJ2-1; TRBD2 matches at 8 bases. Trimming at V came to 6 bases and at J to 12 bases, leaving 4 bases not matched to a gene. Germline-derived CDR1 and CDR2 are MNHEY and SVGAGI. The CDR3 covers 11 residues. The CDR3: CASSNSGGQFF. The CDR3 coding sequence is TGTGCCAGCAGCAACAGCGGGGGGCAGTTCTTC.

This chain connects TRBV18 to TRBJ2-5, with D unclear. The DNA end lines up better with TRBJ2-7; the J call may be wrong. This CDR3 comprises 11 residues. Germline V gene data show CDR1 as KGHSH and CDR2 as LQKENI. The DNA for the CDR3 is TGTGCCAGCTCGCTTTCCTACGAGCAGTACTTC. Its translation: CASSLSYEQYF.

This chain links TRBV7-2 with TRBJ2-2, with D perhaps matching TRBD2 (5 bases). The CDR3 extends over 14 amino acids. The germline V gene encodes CDR1 SGHTA and CDR2 FQGNSA. V was clipped by 2 bases and J by 7 bases, with 11 bases between them. The CDR3 loop reads CASSLSPGSGELFF. In DNA, the CDR3 is TGTGCCAGCAGCTTAAGCCCGGGGAGCGGGGAGCTGTTTTTT.

This rearrangement joins TRBV7-2 to TRBJ2-3; D is perhaps TRBD2 (6 bases). This CDR3 has 17 residues. The germline V gene encodes CDR1 SGHTA and CDR2 FQGNSA. V was clipped by 5 bases and J by 1 base, with 19 bases between them. The CDR3 DNA sequence: TGTGCCAGCAGCCCACAGGCGGGGAGAGTGGGCACAGATACGCAGTATTTT. Protein: CASSPQAGRVGTDTQYF.

The chain combines TRBV5-4 with TRBJ2-3; TRBD1 aligns across 8 bases. Germline V gives CDR1 SGHNT, CDR2 YYREEE (reference sequence). J gave up 7 bases and V 0 bases, and 10 bases lay outside the gene matches. The CDR3 loop spans 16 amino acids. The CDR3 coding sequence is TGTGCCAGCAGCTTGGTAAATTCAGGGGGCGGATATACGCAGTATTTT. This encodes CASSLVNSGGGYTQYF.

This sequence joins TRBV18 and TRBJ1-1; D is perhaps TRBD1 (5 bases). This CDR3 spans 13 amino acids. Trimming removed 3 bases from V and 6 bases from J, with 11 bases in between. Germline CDR1 and CDR2: KGHSH and LQKENI. The CDR3 protein is CASSPLTESEAFF. As DNA, the CDR3 is TGTGCCAGCTCACCCCTGACAGAGTCTGAAGCTTTCTTT.

V usage is TRBV7-2 and J usage is TRBJ2-3, with no clear D. The length of the CDR3 is 12 residues. The V and J ends lost 5 bases and 2 bases respectively, with 5 bases between them. The germline gives CDR1 SGHTA, CDR2 FQGNSA. For the CDR3, the DNA is TGTGCCAGCAGCACGGTCACAGATACGCAGTATTTT. Its translation: CASSTVTDTQYF.

V gene TRBV28 combines with J gene TRBJ2-5; D remains ambiguous. Germline V lookup: CDR1 MDHEN, CDR2 SYDVKM. The V end was cut by 2 bases, the J end by 3 bases, with 10 bases between. The CDR3 runs 14 residues. CDR3 nucleotide sequence: TGTGCCAGCAGTTTAGGCCAGTTTAAAGAGACCCAGTACTTC. Amino acids: CASSLGQFKETQYF.

The V gene is TRBV28, the J gene TRBJ1-5, with 7 nucleotides matching TRBD1. The CDR3 contains 13 residues. Germline CDR1 reads MDHEN; CDR2 reads SYDVKM. V was pared by 7 bases and J by 5 bases, with 5 bases of the junction left unmatched. For the CDR3, the DNA is TGTGCCAGCATAGGACAGGCCTATCAGCCCCAGCATTTT. Encoded protein: CASIGQAYQPQHF.

This chain joins TRBV9 and TRBJ2-2; the D gene is possibly TRBD2 (5 bases). CDR1 is SGDLS, CDR2 YYNGEE, per germline. This CDR3 comprises 14 residues. Trimming cost V 7 bases and J 2 bases, with 12 bases left between them. CDR3 in DNA: TGTGCCAGCGCCGCCGGGATAAACACCGGGGAGCTGTTTTTT. Its translation: CASAAGINTGELFF.

The chain recombines TRBV7-2 with TRBJ2-5, with 8 bases aligning to TRBD1. The CDR3 loop spans 13 amino acids. V trimming: 5 bases; J trimming: 8 bases; junction bases outside the gene matches: 7. Germline values: CDR1 SGHTA, CDR2 FQGNSA. This chain's CDR3 is CASSRDRPSTQYF. CDR3 coding DNA: TGTGCCAGCAGCCGGGACAGGCCCAGTACCCAGTACTTC.

Note on this clone: Germline and junction disagree at one end, which may indicate a read error. Other DNA sequences within the sample encode an identical CDR3. For the CDR3, the DNA is TGTGCCAGCAGCCACGAAAGATCCTATAATGAGCAGTTCTTC. Its protein is CASSHERSYNEQFF. The chain couples TRBV2 to TRBJ2-1; D is undetermined. The CDR3 loop spans 14 amino acids. Germline assignment: CDR1 SNHLY and CDR2 FYNNEI.

This chain uses TRBV29-1 with TRBJ2-2; possibly TRBD2 for D (5 bases). The CDR3 has 15 residues. Germline V lookup: CDR1 SQVTM, CDR2 ANQGSEA. V was clipped by 5 bases and J by 2 bases, with 15 bases between them. CDR3 sequence (DNA): TGCAGCGTTCCCAAGGCGGGCAGAAACACCGGGGAGCTGTTTTTT. Translated: CSVPKAGRNTGELFF.

V gene TRBV10-3 combines with J gene TRBJ2-1; 7 bases fit TRBD1. The CDR3 contains 13 residues. CDR1 is ENHRY and CDR2 is SYGVKD in the germline V gene. Losses at the gene ends were 11 bases for V and 5 bases for J; bases not matched to a gene: 9. The CDR3 region is CARSQGVDNEQFF. Written as DNA, the CDR3 is TGTGCCCGTTCCCAGGGGGTCGACAATGAGCAGTTCTTC.

The gene calls are TRBV5-6 and TRBJ2-6; 8 nucleotides line up with TRBD2. The germline gives CDR1 SGHDT, CDR2 YYEEEE. The CDR3 extends over 17 amino acids. Trimming removed 2 bases from V and 0 bases from J; junction bases left unmatched: 4. The CDR3 DNA sequence: TGTGCCAGCAGCTTACTAGCGGATAACTCTGGGGCCAACGTCCTGACTTTC. This gives the protein CASSLLADNSGANVLTF.

This clone has a single count. The V gene is TRBV29-1, the J gene TRBJ2-7, with 7 positions matching TRBD2. This CDR3 spans 18 amino acids. Germline assignment: CDR1 SQVTM and CDR2 ANQGSEA. Here the CDR3 DNA reads TGCAGGGAGTTGAACCGGGACTACAATCATACATTCTCCTACGAGCAGTACTTC. Its protein is CRELNRDYNHTFSYEQYF.

This chain uses TRBV14 with TRBJ2-7; tentatively, D is TRBD1 (5 bases). The germline V gene has CDR1 SGHDN and CDR2 FVKESK. This CDR3 is 13 amino acids long. V was clipped by 8 bases and J by 4 bases, with 15 bases between them. CDR3 protein: CASSNRSQYEQYF. In DNA form, the CDR3 reads TGTGCCAGCTCAAACAGGTCTCAATACGAGCAGTACTTC. The whole variable domain, remainder taken from reference TRBV14 and TRBJ2-7, is EAGVTQFPSHSVIEKGQTVTLRCDPISGHDNLYWYRRVMGKEIKFLLHFVKESKQDESGMPNNRFLAERTGGTYSTLKVQPAELEDSGVYFCASSNRSQYEQYFGPGTRLTVT.

The gene calls are TRBV5-1 and TRBJ1-1; 8 nucleotides align to TRBD1. The V gene's germline CDR1 is SGHRS and CDR2 YFSETQ. CDR3 length: 17 residues. V lost 3 bases to trimming and J lost 0 bases; unmatched junction nucleotides: 10. CDR3 DNA sequence: TGCGCCAGCAGCTGGGAGCGGACAGGGTGGGTGAACACTGAAGCTTTCTTT. This translates into CASSWERTGWVNTEAFF.

The CDR3 DNA reads as TGTGCCAGCAGCGAAACAGGGTTTGGCAATCAGCCCCAGCATTTT. Its protein product is CASSETGFGNQPQHF. The chain carries TRBV6-4 and TRBJ1-5; D might be TRBD1 (6 bases). The V end was cut by 6 bases, the J end by 2 bases, with 14 bases between. Germline lookup yields CDR1 MRHNA and CDR2 SNTAGT. The CDR3 is 15 amino acids.

The chain uses TRBV9 and TRBJ2-7; D is possibly TRBD2 (5 bases). Trimming shortened V by 0 bases and J by 6 bases, and 7 bases separated the two germline ends. CDR3 length equals 12 residues. Germline V lookup: CDR1 SGDLS, CDR2 YYNGEE. The CDR3 sequence: CASSVDRGEQYF. Here the CDR3 DNA reads TGTGCCAGCAGCGTAGATCGGGGCGAGCAGTACTTC.

As DNA, the CDR3 is TGTGCCACCAGCGCGCTAACCTCGAACACCGGGGAGCTGTTTTTT. Its protein is CATSALTSNTGELFF. The rearrangement uses TRBV15 and TRBJ2-2; no definite D call. The length of the CDR3 is 15 residues. V lost 5 bases and J 0 bases, leaving 10 bases between the germline ends. Germline lookup yields CDR1 LNHNV and CDR2 YYDKDF (reference sequence).

This clone has a handful of counts. The chain recombines TRBV5-1 with TRBJ1-2, with 8 bases identical to TRBD1. This CDR3 is 13 amino acids long. The germline gives CDR1 SGHRS, CDR2 YFSETQ. J lost 2 bases, V lost 4 bases, and 1 base had no gene match. The CDR3 region has the DNA TGCGCCAGCAGCCGACAGGGGAACTATGGCTACACCTTC. This encodes CASSRQGNYGYTF.

The chain employs TRBV28 and TRBJ2-7; the match to TRBD2 covers 9 bases. V shed 5 bases and J 1 base; nucleotides not matched to a gene: 9. Germline assignment: CDR1 MDHEN and CDR2 SYDVKM. The CDR3 sequence is 16 residues long. The CDR3 DNA reads TGTGCCAGCAGTCCTAGCGGGACTAATTTTTCCTACGAGCAGTACTTC. Translating gives CASSPSGTNFSYEQYF. Full variable domain (missing parts from reference TRBV28 and TRBJ2-7): DVKVTQSSRYLVKRTGEKVFLECVQDMDHENMFWYRQDPGLGLRLIYFSYDVKMKEKGDIPEGYSVSREKKERFSLILESASTNQTSMYLCASSPSGTNFSYEQYFGPGTRLTVT.

The chain has TRBV7-3 and TRBJ1-6, with 7 bases matching TRBD1. Unmatched junction bases numbered 8, after V lost 6 bases and J lost 6 bases. The CDR3 totals 15 residues. Germline V gene data show CDR1 as SGHTA and CDR2 as FQGTGA. In nucleotides, the CDR3 is TGTGCCAGCAGGCTCGACAGGGTTGGTAATTCACCCCTCCACTTT. Protein product: CASRLDRVGNSPLHF.

The chain has TRBV9 and TRBJ2-1; unclear D gene. The V end lost 0 bases, the J end lost 7 bases, and 8 bases lay between the germline ends. The CDR3 runs to 13 residues. Germline assignment: CDR1 SGDLS and CDR2 YYNGEE. This chain's CDR3 is CASSVGTVNEQFF. The CDR3 nucleotides read TGTGCCAGCAGCGTAGGAACGGTTAATGAGCAGTTCTTC.